This T cell receptor beta chain was sequenced in a study of low-dose radiotherapy and immunotherapy resistance in tumors. Described time point: before trial treatment. Trimming took 0 bases from V and 4 from J, leaving 15 bases between them. The CDR3 sequence is 16 residues long. The germline gives CDR1 MNHEY, CDR2 SVGAGI. Alpha- and beta-chain coverage of first-strand cDNA came from TRAV- and TRBV-specific primers. A roughly 20-cycle PCR with a constant-region primer and V-primer adapter amplified TCRs. TCRdb reanalysed the reads using MiXCR and keeps one entry per CDR3 protein. The top ten hold about 1% of the sample, which has 75,000 to 95,000 distinct CDR3 sequences, around 9.2% seen once. There are many counts of this clonotype.

This clonotype was obtained from a male donor with prostate cancer. The rearrangement uses TRBV6-5 and TRBJ1-1; D may be TRBD1 (5 bases). Sequencing was performed on PBMCs, taken before treatment. CDR3 amino acids: CASSYSQGRVRTEAFF. The CDR3 nucleotides are TGTGCCAGCAGTTACTCGCAGGGTAGGGTTCGCACTGAAGCTTTCTTT.